The clone carrying this T cell receptor (beta chain) was found many times. Its specificity is unknown. This specimen belongs to a study of T cell repertoires in cytomegalovirus infection. TCRdb itself ran the reads through MiXCR, one entry per CDR3 protein. The sample lists fewer than 350,000 distinct CDR3 sequences; roughly 9.5% were seen once. Findings of the study overall: Carriers of CMV and the relevant HLA type were discriminated by public TCR beta frequency.

The sequence derives from a human donor in good health (CMV status not recorded). Some clones in this sample may be carry-over from other donors' samples. The sample taken for sequencing was PBMCs.

CDR3 nucleotide sequence: TGTGCCAGCAGCTTCGAGACCAACACTGAAGCTTTCTTT. As protein: CASSFETNTEAFF. The chain couples TRBV7-2 to TRBJ1-1; D call uncertain. Germline V gene lookup returns CDR1 SGHTA and CDR2 FQGNSA. This CDR3 region has 13 residues. Trimming took off 3 bases at V and 2 bases at J, with 7 bases between the two ends.